The 16 T cell receptor beta chains listed next were all sequenced from one sample in a study of blood T cell repertoires in COVID-19. The data were produced by immunoSEQ multiplex PCR, yet TCRdb's version contains in-frame clones alone and is incomplete. The table lists about 470,000 clones, about 90% of them singletons. Sequenced: PBMCs or T cells enriched from blood (not recorded which). The receptor source for this set is a woman between 18 and 29 years old who had recovered from COVID-19.

The rearrangement uses TRBV10-3 and TRBJ1-1; maybe TRBD1 (6 bases). Germline V lookup: CDR1 ENHRY, CDR2 SYGVKD. The CDR3 has 13 residues. With 1 base removed from V and 6 bases from J, the gap between germline ends came to 9 bases. CDR3: CAISEYEGAEAFF. The CDR3 DNA follows: TGTGCCATCAGTGAGTACGAGGGGGCTGAAGCTTTCTTT.

This clone showed up just a few times. V gene TRBV19 combines with J gene TRBJ1-4; D call uncertain. CDR3 length equals 15 residues. Trimming took 1 base from V and 5 from J, leaving 11 bases between them. Germline CDR1 LNHDA, CDR2 SQIVND (reference sequence). The CDR3 region has the DNA TGTGCCAGTAGTATAGGTGGCAGAACAAATGAAAAACTGTTTTTT. Residues: CASSIGGRTNEKLFF.

The rearrangement links TRBV2 to TRBJ1-1, with D hard to call. Germline CDR1 SNHLY, CDR2 FYNNEI. V shed 7 bases and J shed 0 bases, with 18 bases lying between them. The CDR3 covers 16 residues. The chain's CDR3 is CASTEGLRILNTEAFF. CDR3 DNA: TGTGCCAGCACCGAAGGACTCCGGATTTTGAACACTGAAGCTTTCTTT.

J is TRBJ2-2 and V is TRBV4-1; possibly TRBD1 for D (8 bases). This CDR3 has 16 residues. CDR1 is MGHRA, CDR2 YSYEKL, per germline. V shed 8 bases and J shed 2 bases, with 18 bases lying between them. DNA for the CDR3: TGCGCCAGCCGGTCTTACAGGGGGGGAAACACCGGGGAGCTGTTTTTT. Translated, it gives CASRSYRGGNTGELFF.

The chain carries TRBV6-2 or TRBV6-3 and TRBJ1-2; a weak D match, TRBD1 (5 bases). The V end was cut by 3 bases, the J end by 6 bases, with 20 bases between. Germline V CDR1 and CDR2: MNHEY, SVGEGT. The CDR3 has 16 amino acids. The CDR3 reads CASSYDKGTYAHGYTF. CDR3 bases: TGTGCCAGCAGTTATGACAAGGGGACTTATGCCCATGGCTACACCTTC.

V gene TRBV2 combines with J gene TRBJ2-7; 9 bases align to TRBD1. Trimming at V came to 6 bases and at J to 3 bases, leaving 12 bases not matched to a gene. The germline V gene has CDR1 SNHLY and CDR2 FYNNEI. The CDR3 has 16 amino acids. The CDR3 DNA is TGTGCCAGCAGGGGATCTGACAGGGGGGGCTACTACGAGCAGTACTTC. It yields the protein CASRGSDRGGYYEQYF.

This chain uses TRBV14 with TRBJ2-2; 9 positions match TRBD1. V shed 3 bases and J 6 bases; nucleotides not matched to a gene: 17. CDR3 length: 19 residues. CDR1 and CDR2 (germline): SGHDN, FVKESK. CDR3 nucleotides: TGTGCCAGCAGCCACAACTTTCTTACCGGGACAGGGTACGCCGGGGAGCTGTTTTTT. Protein: CASSHNFLTGTGYAGELFF.

The CDR3 here is CASSPLTGTEAFF. CDR3 DNA: TGTGCCAGCAGCCCTCTGACAGGGACTGAAGCTTTCTTT. J is TRBJ1-1 and V is TRBV3-1 (or the pseudogene TRBV3-2); 7 bases line up with TRBD1. After removal of 4 bases from V and 5 bases from J, the junction contained 4 bases not matched to a gene. Germline V gene sequence: CDR1 LGHDT, CDR2 YNNKEL (reference sequence). This CDR3 has 13 amino acids.

This chain connects TRBV29-1 to TRBJ1-1; D ambiguous. Germline-derived CDR1 and CDR2 are SQVTM and ANQGSEA. This CDR3 is built from 13 residues. V was clipped by 7 bases and J by 1 base, with 13 bases between them. CDR3 sequence reads: CSATSPGNTEAFF. CDR3 bases: TGCAGCGCAACTTCTCCGGGGAACACTGAAGCTTTCTTT.

The CDR3 sequence: CASSGTGRDEQYF. The CDR3 nucleotides read TGTGCCAGCAGTGGGACAGGGAGGGACGAGCAGTACTTC. The chain is built from TRBV2 and TRBJ2-7; possible D gene TRBD1, 8 bases. This CDR3 is built from 13 residues. Germline lookup yields CDR1 SNHLY and CDR2 FYNNEI. Trimming removed 4 bases from V and 5 bases from J, with 12 bases in between.

The chain carries TRBV2 and TRBJ1-3; 7 positions agree with TRBD1. The CDR3 totals 16 residues. V gave up 6 bases and J gave up 0 bases; unmatched junction bases: 8. Germline lookup yields CDR1 SNHLY and CDR2 FYNNEI. The CDR3 nucleotides read TGTGCCAGCAGGGATAGGACAGGCGGCTCTGGAAACACCATATATTTT. As protein: CASRDRTGGSGNTIYF.

The chain joins TRBV7-6 to TRBJ2-2; 15 nucleotides align to TRBD2. Germline lookup yields CDR1 SGHVS and CDR2 FNYEAQ. Losses at the gene ends were 6 bases for V and 7 bases for J; bases not matched to a gene: 6. This CDR3 is built from 16 residues. This CDR3 is CASRRTSGGAGGELFF. CDR3 bases: TGTGCCAGCAGGCGGACTAGCGGGGGGGCCGGCGGGGAGCTGTTTTTT.

The sample holds one count of this clone. The rearrangement joins TRBV27 to TRBJ2-2; TRBD2 agrees at 12 bases. J was trimmed by 5 bases and V by 7 bases; bases with no gene match: 5. CDR3 length: 15 amino acids. CDR1 and CDR2 (germline): MNHEY, SMNVEV (reference sequence). This CDR3 is CASTLTSGGTGELFF. The CDR3 DNA reads as TGTGCCAGCACCTTGACTAGCGGGGGTACCGGGGAGCTGTTTTTT.

The rearrangement uses TRBV7-2 and TRBJ2-1; 14 nucleotides align to TRBD2. Germline CDR1 reads SGHTA; CDR2 reads FQGNSA. V shed 5 bases, J shed 10 bases, and the junction held 10 bases outside the gene matches. The CDR3 has 16 residues. In DNA form, the CDR3 reads TGTGCCAGCAGCCCTAGGACTAGCGGGGGGTCAGAGGAGCAGTTCTTC. Its translation: CASSPRTSGGSEEQFF.

The genes are TRBV7-9 and TRBJ1-1, with D possibly matching TRBD1 (5 bases). V gave up 8 bases and J gave up 2 bases, with 18 bases separating them. The germline V gene encodes CDR1 SEHNR and CDR2 FQNEAQ (reference sequence). CDR3 length equals 15 residues. The CDR3 region has the DNA TGTGCCAGCGGCCCGCAGGGATTTTTCAACACTGAAGCTTTCTTT. Protein product: CASGPQGFFNTEAFF.

This chain connects TRBV5-1 to TRBJ2-2; tentative D call: TRBD2 (5 bases). This CDR3 comprises 14 residues. The ends were cut back, 4 bases at V and 7 bases at J, with 14 bases in the middle. Germline values: CDR1 SGHRS, CDR2 YFSETQ. For the CDR3, the DNA is TGCGCCAGCAGCCCGGGCCCCGCGGGCGGGGAGCTGTTTTTT. Translated, it gives CASSPGPAGGELFF.